This TCR beta chain was sequenced in a study of shared clonotypes between healthy human individuals. Study findings and constraints: It was observed that 5% to 6.5% of naive CD4 clonotypes were shared across a handful of donors.

On this clone: Its antigen is unknown.

Cells designated naive CD8 were CD45RO-negative and were positively selected for CCR7, with terminally differentiated effector memory CD45RA+ cells excluded. Donors, without exception, were Caucasian adults residing in Nashville, Tennessee. Here immunoSEQ multiplex PCR was the method, and the copy in TCRdb shows in-frame clones only, minus some. The sample records 1.5 million to 2.5 million clones, less than 95% being singletons. This receptor was obtained from a man between 18 and 35 years old in good health. The sample comprised naive CD8+ T cells sorted from blood.

This CDR3 reads CASWDTQETQYF. DNA of the CDR3: TGTGCCAGCTGGGACACTCAAGAGACCCAGTACTTC. V is TRBV2 and J is TRBJ2-5, with D tentatively TRBD1 (6 bases). Germline assignment: CDR1 SNHLY and CDR2 FYNNEI. This CDR3 has 12 residues. V was shortened by 8 bases and J by 2 bases, with 9 bases between the two germline ends.